This TCR beta chain comes out of a study of a mutant IDH1 vaccine in newly diagnosed glioma. Study information: Antecedent treatment encompassed radiotherapy, temozolomide, or their combination; the majority received both.

Study results and caveats: Variations in leading peripheral T cell clonotypes appeared to have no connection with pseudoprogression.

Assay: immunoSEQ multiplex PCR; the TCRdb copy retains only in-frame clones and omits some. Of tens of thousands of clones in the sample, roughly 80% were seen once. There are 13 residues in the CDR3. Losses at the gene ends were 5 bases for V and 4 bases for J; bases not matched to a gene: 4. Germline V CDR1 and CDR2: SGHAT, FQDESV (reference sequence). A remark on this clone: Its target is unknown.

The time point: baseline, week 1 (first vaccination visit). The treatment here: pre-vaccination baseline after standard-of-care therapy. Each donor presented with a new WHO grade 3 or 4 astrocytoma that tested IDH1-mutant and showed ATRX loss. Material: PBMCs, obtained from a glioma patient treated with radiotherapy, temozolomide or both. This chain connects TRBV11-1 to TRBJ1-2, with 7 bases that match TRBD1. The sequence derives from a man between 18 and 29 years old with glioma. The chain's CDR3 is CASSPQGIYGYTF. CDR3 sequence (DNA): TGTGCCAGCAGCCCACAGGGGATCTATGGCTACACCTTC.